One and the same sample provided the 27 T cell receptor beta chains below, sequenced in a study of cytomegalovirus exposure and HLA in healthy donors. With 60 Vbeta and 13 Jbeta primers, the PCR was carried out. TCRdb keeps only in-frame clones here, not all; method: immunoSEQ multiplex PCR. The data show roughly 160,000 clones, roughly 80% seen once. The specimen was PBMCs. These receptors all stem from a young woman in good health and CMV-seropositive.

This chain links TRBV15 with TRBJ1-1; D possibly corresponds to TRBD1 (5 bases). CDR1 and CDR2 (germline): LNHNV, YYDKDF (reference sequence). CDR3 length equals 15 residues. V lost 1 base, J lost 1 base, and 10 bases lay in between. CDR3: CATSRGSTGNTEAFF. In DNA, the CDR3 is TGTGCCACCAGCAGAGGCTCCACAGGGAACACTGAAGCTTTCTTT.

This CDR3 reads CASSVRSSGANVLTF. Written as DNA, the CDR3 is TGTGCCAGCAGCGTCCGCAGCTCTGGGGCCAACGTCCTGACTTTC. The rearrangement joins TRBV9 to TRBJ2-6, with D hard to call. V gave up 2 bases and J gave up 0 bases, with 6 bases separating them. The CDR3 is made up of 15 amino acids. The germline gives CDR1 SGDLS, CDR2 YYNGEE.

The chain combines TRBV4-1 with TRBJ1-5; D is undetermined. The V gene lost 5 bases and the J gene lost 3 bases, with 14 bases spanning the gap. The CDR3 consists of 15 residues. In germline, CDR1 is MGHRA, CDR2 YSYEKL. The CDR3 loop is CASSFRVFSNQPQHF. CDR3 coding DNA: TGCGCCAGCAGCTTTCGGGTTTTCTCCAATCAGCCCCAGCATTTT.

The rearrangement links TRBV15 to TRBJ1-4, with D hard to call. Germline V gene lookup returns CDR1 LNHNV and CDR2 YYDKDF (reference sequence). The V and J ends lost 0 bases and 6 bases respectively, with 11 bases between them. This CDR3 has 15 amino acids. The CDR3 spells CATSRDRLSHEKLFF. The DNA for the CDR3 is TGTGCCACCAGCAGAGATCGCCTATCCCATGAAAAACTGTTTTTT.

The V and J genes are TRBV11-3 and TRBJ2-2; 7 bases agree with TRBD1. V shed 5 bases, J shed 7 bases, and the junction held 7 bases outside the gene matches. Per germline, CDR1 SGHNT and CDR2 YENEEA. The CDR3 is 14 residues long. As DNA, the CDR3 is TGTGCCAGCAGCCCGGGACAGTCTGGCGGGGAGCTGTTTTTT. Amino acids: CASSPGQSGGELFF.

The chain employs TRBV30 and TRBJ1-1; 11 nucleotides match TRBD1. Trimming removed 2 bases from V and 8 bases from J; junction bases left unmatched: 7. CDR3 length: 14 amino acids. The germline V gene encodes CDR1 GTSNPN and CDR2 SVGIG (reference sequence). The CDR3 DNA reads TGTGCCTGGAGTAAGGGACAGGGGGGGGAAGAAGCTTTCTTT. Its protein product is CAWSKGQGGEEAFF.

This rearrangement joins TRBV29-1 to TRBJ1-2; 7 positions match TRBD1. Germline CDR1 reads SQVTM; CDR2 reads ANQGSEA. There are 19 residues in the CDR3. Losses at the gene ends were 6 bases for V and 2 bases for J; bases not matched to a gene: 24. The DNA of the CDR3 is TGCAGCGTCTACCCAACCTTGTCGCCAGGGGGAGCTTTAAACTATGGCTACACCTTC. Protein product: CSVYPTLSPGGALNYGYTF.

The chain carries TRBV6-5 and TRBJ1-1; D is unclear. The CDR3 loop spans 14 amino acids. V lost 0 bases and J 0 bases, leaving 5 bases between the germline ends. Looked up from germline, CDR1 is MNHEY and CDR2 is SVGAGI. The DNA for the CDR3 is TGTGCCAGCAGTTACTCCGGTATGAACACTGAAGCTTTCTTT. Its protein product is CASSYSGMNTEAFF.

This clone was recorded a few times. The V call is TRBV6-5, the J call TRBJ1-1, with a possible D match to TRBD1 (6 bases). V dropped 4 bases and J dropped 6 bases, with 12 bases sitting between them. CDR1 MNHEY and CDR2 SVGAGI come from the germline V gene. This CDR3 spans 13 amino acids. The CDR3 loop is CASSWTVGAEAFF. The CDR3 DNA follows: TGTGCCAGCAGTTGGACAGTTGGGGCTGAAGCTTTCTTT.

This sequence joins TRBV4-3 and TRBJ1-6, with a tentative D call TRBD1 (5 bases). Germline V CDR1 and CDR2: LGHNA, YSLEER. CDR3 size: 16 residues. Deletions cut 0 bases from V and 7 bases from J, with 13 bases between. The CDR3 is CASSQERNRWNSPLHF. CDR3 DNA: TGCGCCAGCAGCCAAGAGCGTAACAGGTGGAATTCACCCCTCCACTTT.

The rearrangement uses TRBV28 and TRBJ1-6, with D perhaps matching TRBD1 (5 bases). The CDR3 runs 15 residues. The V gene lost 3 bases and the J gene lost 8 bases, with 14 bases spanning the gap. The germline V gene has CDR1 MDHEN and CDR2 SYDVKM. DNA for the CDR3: TGTGCCAGCAGTTTTAAGGGGCAGGGTTATTCACCCCTCCACTTT. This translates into CASSFKGQGYSPLHF.

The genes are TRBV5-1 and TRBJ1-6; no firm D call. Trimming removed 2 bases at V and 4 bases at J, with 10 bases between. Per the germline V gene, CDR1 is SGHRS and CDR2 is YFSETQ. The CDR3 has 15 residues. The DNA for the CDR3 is TGCGCCAGCAGCTTCGGACTGTCGTATAATTCACCCCTCCACTTT. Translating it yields CASSFGLSYNSPLHF.

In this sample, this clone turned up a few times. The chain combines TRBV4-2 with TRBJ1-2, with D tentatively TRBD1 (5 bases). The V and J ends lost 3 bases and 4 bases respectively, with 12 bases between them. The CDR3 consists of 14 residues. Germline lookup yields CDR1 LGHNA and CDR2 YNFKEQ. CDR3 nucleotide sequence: TGTGCCAGCAGCCACCAAGACAGAGTCTATGGCTACACCTTC. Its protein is CASSHQDRVYGYTF.

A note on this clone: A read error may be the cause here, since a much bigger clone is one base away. The CDR3 DNA sequence: TGTGCCAGCAGTTACAACGGGGCCAACGTCCTGACTTTC. Protein: CASSYNGANVLTF. The rearrangement uses TRBV11-3 and TRBJ2-6; D remains unclear. The CDR3 has 13 residues. The V and J ends lost 6 bases and 4 bases respectively, with 7 bases between them. Germline V gene data show CDR1 as SGHNT and CDR2 as YENEEA.

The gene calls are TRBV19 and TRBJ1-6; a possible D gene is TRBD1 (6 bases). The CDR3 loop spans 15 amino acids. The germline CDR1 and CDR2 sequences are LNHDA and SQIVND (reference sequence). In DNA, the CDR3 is TGTGCAACTAAAGGGGGTAGCTCCTATAATTCACCCCTCCACTTT. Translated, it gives CATKGGSSYNSPLHF.

The CDR3, as DNA: TGTGCCAGCAGCCAAGAAGAGAGCGGGGCTATGAAGATAGGCTACACCTTC. Protein: CASSQEESGAMKIGYTF. The chain is built from TRBV4-2 and TRBJ1-2, with a weak D call TRBD1 (5 bases). CDR3 length: 17 amino acids. Germline lookup yields CDR1 LGHNA and CDR2 YNFKEQ. Trimming stripped 0 bases from V and 8 bases from J, with 22 bases between.

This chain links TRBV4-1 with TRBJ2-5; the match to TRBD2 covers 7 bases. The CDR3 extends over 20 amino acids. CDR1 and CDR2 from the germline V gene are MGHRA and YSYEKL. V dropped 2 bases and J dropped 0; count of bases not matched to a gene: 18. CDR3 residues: CASSQQRGLVGRGYQETQYF. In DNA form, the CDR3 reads TGCGCCAGCAGCCAACAAAGAGGCCTGGTTGGGCGGGGGTACCAAGAGACCCAGTACTTC.

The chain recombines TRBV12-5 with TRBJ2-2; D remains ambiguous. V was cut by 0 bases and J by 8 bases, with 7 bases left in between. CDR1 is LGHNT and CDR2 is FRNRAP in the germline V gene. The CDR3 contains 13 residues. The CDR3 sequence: CASGLVIKGELFF. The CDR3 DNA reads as TGTGCTAGTGGTTTGGTAATCAAAGGGGAGCTGTTTTTT.

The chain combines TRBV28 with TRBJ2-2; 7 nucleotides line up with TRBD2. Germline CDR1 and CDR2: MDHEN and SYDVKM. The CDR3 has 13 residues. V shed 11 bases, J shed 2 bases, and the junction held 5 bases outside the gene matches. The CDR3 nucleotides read TGTGCCGGGGAGGGGCCTAACACCGGGGAGCTGTTTTTT. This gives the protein CAGEGPNTGELFF.

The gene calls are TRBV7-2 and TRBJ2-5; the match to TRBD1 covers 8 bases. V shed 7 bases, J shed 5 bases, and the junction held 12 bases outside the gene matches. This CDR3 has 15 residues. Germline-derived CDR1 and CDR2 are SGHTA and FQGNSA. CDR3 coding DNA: TGTGCCAGCACCTCCGGGACAGGAGAGTCGGAGACCCAGTACTTC. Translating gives CASTSGTGESETQYF.

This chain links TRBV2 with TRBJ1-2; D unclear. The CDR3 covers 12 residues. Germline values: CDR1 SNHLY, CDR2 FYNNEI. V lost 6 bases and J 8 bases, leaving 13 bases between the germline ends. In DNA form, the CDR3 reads TGTGCCAGCAGCCTCGGTTCAATCGGCTACACCTTC. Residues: CASSLGSIGYTF. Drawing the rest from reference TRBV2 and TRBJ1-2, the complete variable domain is EPEVTQTPSHQVTQMGQEVILRCVPISNHLYFYWYRQILGQKVEFLVSFYNNEISEKSEIFDDQFSVERPDGSNFTLKIRSTKLEDSAMYFCASSLGSIGYTFGSGTRLTVV.

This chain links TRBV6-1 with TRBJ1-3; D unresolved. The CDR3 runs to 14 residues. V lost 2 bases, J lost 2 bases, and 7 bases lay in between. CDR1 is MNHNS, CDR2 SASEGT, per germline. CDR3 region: CASSERVAGNTIYF. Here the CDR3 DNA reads TGTGCCAGCAGTGAACGGGTTGCTGGAAACACCATATATTTT.

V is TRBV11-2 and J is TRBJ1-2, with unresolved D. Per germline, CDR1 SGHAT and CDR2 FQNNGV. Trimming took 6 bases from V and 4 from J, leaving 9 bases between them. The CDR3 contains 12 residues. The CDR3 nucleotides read TGTGCCAGCAGTATTTTGAGCTATGGCTACACCTTC. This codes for CASSILSYGYTF.

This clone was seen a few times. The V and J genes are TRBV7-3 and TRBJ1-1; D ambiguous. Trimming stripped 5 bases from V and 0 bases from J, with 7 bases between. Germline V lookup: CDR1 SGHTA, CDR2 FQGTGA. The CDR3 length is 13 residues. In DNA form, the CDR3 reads TGTGCCAGCAGCCAACACCTGAACACTGAAGCTTTCTTT. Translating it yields CASSQHLNTEAFF. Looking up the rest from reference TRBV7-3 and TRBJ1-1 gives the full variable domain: GAGVSQTPSNKVTEKGKYVELRCDPISGHTALYWYRQSLGQGPEFLIYFQGTGAADDSGLPNDRFFAVRPEGSVSTLKIQRTERGDSAVYLCASSQHLNTEAFFGQGTRLTVV.

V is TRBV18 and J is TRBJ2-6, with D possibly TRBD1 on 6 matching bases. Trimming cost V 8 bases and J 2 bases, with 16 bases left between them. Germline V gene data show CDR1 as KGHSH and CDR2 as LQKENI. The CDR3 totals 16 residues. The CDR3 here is CASPDPQGPGANVLTF. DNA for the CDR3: TGTGCCAGCCCCGACCCACAGGGCCCTGGGGCCAACGTCCTGACTTTC.

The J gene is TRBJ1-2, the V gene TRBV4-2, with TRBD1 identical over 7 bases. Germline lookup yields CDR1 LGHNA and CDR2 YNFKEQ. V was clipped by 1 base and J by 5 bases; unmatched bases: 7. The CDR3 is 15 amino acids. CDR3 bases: TGTGCCAGCAGCCAAGCCCGGGACAGTCAATATGGCTACACCTTC. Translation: CASSQARDSQYGYTF.

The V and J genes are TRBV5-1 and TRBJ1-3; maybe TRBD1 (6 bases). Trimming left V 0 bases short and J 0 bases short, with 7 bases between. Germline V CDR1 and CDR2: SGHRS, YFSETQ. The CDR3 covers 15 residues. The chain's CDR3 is CASSLARGSGNTIYF. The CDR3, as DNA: TGCGCCAGCAGCTTGGCCAGGGGCTCTGGAAACACCATATATTTT.